The clone carrying this T cell receptor beta chain was counted between two and nine times. Its antigen is undetermined. Whole-study results and caveats: In terms of TCR gene usage, tumor memory CD4+ T cells clustered together with blood and lymph node memory CD4+ cells, as well as with lymph node naive CD4+ cells. The larger-cohort validation was restricted to a single TCR beta V-J rearrangement rather than whole repertoires.

Cells sorted as Tregs were CD4+, CD25+ and CD127-/low. Full-length variable regions came from constant-region reverse primers plus semi-nested Nested Universal Primer A PCR. TCRdb redid the calling of the 5' RACE reads with MiXCR, one entry per CDR3 protein. The data hold about 11,000 distinct CDR3 sequences, with 27% observed a single time. Germline loops: CDR1 MNHEY, CDR2 SMNVEV (reference sequence). The CDR3 length is 15 residues. Trimming cost V 3 bases and J 6 bases; bases outside gene matches: 6. Input material: Tregs sorted from a lymph node. The source of this sequence is a female donor with breast cancer. This chain uses TRBV27 with TRBJ2-3; 10 nucleotides agree with TRBD2. CDR3 in amino acids: CASSLSAGGADTQYF. The DNA for the CDR3 is TGTGCCAGCAGTTTGTCAGCGGGAGGGGCTGATACGCAGTATTTT.